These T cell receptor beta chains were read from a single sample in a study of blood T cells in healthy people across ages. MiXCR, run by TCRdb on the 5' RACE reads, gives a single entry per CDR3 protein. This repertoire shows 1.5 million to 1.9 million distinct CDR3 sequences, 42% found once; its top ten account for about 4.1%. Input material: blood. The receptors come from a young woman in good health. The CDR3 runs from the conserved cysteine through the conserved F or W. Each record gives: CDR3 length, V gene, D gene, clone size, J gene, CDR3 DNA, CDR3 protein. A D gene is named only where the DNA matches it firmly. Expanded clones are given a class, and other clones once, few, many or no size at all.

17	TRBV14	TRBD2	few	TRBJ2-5	TGTGCCAGCAGCCACCACCGGACTAGCGGGGGGCAAGAGACCCAGTACTTC	CASSHHRTSGGQETQYF
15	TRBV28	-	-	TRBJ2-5	TGTGCCAGCAGTTTCCCACAGGGATTCCAAGAGACCCAGTACTTC	CASSFPQGFQETQYF
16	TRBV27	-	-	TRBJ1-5	TGTGCCAGCAGTTTACTGTGGGGGAATAGCAATCAGCCCCAGCATTTT	CASSLLWGNSNQPQHF
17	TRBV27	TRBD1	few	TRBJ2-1	TGTGCCAGCAGTCCAAGGACAGGGGGGTCCTCCTACAATGAGCAGTTCTTC	CASSPRTGGSSYNEQFF
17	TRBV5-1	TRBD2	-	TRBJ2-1	TGCGCCAGCAGCCCACCAAATAGCGGGAGTACCTACAATGAGCAGTTCTTC	CASSPPNSGSTYNEQFF
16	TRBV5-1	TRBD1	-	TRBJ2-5	TGCGCCAGCAGCTACCCCCTTGGACAGGGCGGGGAGACCCAGTACTTC	CASSYPLGQGGETQYF
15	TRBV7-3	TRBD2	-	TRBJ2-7	TGTGCCAGCAGCGTTCTAGCGGGAGACTACAATGAGCAGTACTTC	CASSVLAGDYNEQYF
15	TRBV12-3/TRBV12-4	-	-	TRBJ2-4	TGTGCCAGCAGTTTATCGGTGACAGCTTACAAACAGCAGTACTTC	CASSLSVTAYKQQYF
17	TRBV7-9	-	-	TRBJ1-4	TGTGCCAGCAGCTTAAGGGGCCCACGTCCTACTAATGAAAAACTGTTTTTT	CASSLRGPRPTNEKLFF
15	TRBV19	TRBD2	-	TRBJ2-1	TGTGCCAGTAGTATAGTAGCGGGGCATGACAATGAGCAGTTCTTC	CASSIVAGHDNEQFF
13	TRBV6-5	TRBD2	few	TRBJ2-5	TGTGCCAGCAGTGGTGCCTCTAGCGGGGCCCAGTACTTC	CASSGASSGAQYF
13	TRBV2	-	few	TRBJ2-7	TGTGCCAGCAGTGCTGGGGTTCAATACGAGCAGTACTTC	CASSAGVQYEQYF
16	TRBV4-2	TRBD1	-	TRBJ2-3	TGTGCCAGCAGCCACCCGACAGGGGGCCTTTCAGATACGCAGTATTTT	CASSHPTGGLSDTQYF
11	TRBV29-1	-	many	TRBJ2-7	TGCAGCGTTGACTCGGGCTACGAGCAGTACTTC	CSVDSGYEQYF
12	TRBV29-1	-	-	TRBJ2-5	TGCGGGTCAGGACGGGAATGGGAGACCCAGTACTTC	CGSGREWETQYF
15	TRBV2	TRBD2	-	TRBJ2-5	TGTGCCAGCACTCCGAGCGGGAGGGCCGTGGAGACCCAGTACTTC	CASTPSGRAVETQYF
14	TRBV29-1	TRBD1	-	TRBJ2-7	TGCAGCGTCGTCACAAAAGTTGGGACAGGCCAACCGTACTTC	CSVVTKVGTGQPYF
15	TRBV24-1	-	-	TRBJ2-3	TGTGCCACCAGTGATTCTAGGGAGGGGGCAGATACGCAGTATTTT	CATSDSREGADTQYF
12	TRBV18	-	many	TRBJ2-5	TGTGCTAGCAGCCCCGACCAAGAGACCCAGTACTTC	CASSPDQETQYF
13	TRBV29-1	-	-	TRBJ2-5	TGCAGCGGATGGGTCAATGACCAAGAGACCCAGTACTTC	CSGWVNDQETQYF
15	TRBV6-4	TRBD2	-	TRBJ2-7	TGTGCCAGCAGCGAAACTAGCGGGGGGGCCAATGAGCAGTACTTC	CASSETSGGANEQYF
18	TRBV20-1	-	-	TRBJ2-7	TGCAGTGCTACTCAGGATACTTTCGGGATTAGAGGCTCCTACGAGCAGTACTTC	CSATQDTFGIRGSYEQYF
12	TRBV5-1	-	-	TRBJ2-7	TGCGCCAGCAGCAACCACAGGTACGAGCAGTACTTC	CASSNHRYEQYF
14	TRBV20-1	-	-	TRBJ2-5	TGCAGTGCTAGAGGCGCGGGACCCTCGGAGACCCAGTACTTC	CSARGAGPSETQYF
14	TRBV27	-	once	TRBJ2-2	TGTTCCAGCAGTTTACACGCGAACACCGGGGAGCTGTTTTTT	CSSSLHANTGELFF
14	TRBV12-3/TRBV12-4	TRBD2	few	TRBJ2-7	TGTGCCAGCAGTTTCCGGGAGGCTACCTACGAGCAGTACTTC	CASSFREATYEQYF
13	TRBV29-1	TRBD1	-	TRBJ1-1	TGCAGCGCCCGGACAGGGACGAACACTGGAGCTTTCTTT	CSARTGTNTGAFF
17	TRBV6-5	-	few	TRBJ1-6	TGTGCCAGCAGCTTAGTACGGGCCGTCCGACCTAATTCACCCCTCCACTTT	CASSLVRAVRPNSPLHF
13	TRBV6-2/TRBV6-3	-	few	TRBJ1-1	TGTGCCAGCAGTTACTCGACCGGGGGGATAGCTTTCTTT	CASSYSTGGIAFF
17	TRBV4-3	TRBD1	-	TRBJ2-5	TGCGCCAGCAGCCAAGGAAACACGGGACAGGGGCAAGAGACCCAGTACTTC	CASSQGNTGQGQETQYF
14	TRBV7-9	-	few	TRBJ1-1	TGTGCCAGCAGCTGGCTAGATCTGAACACTGAAGCTTTCTTT	CASSWLDLNTEAFF
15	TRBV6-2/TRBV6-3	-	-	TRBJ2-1	TGTGCCAGCAGTTACGATTCTAACTCCTACAATGAGCAGTTCTTC	CASSYDSNSYNEQFF
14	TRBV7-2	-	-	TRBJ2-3	TGTGCCAGCAGCCCGGACAGCCCAGGGGATACGCAGTATTTT	CASSPDSPGDTQYF
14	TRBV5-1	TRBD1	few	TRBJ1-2	TGCGCCAGCAGCGGGGGACAGGGGCACTATGGCTACACCTTC	CASSGGQGHYGYTF
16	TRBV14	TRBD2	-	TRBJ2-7	TGTGCCAGCAGCCGTCGTGCATCTAGCGGATCCTACGAGCAGTACTTC	CASSRRASSGSYEQYF
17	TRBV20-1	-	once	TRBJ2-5	TGCAGTGCTAGAGATATGTGGGGTGGAGGGACAAGGGAGACCCAGTACTTC	CSARDMWGGGTRETQYF
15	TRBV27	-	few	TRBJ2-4	TGTGCCAGCAGTTTCGCAGGGTCGGTCAAAAACATTCAGTACTTC	CASSFAGSVKNIQYF
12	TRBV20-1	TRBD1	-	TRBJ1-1	TGCAGTGCTGCGACAGGGTTTACTGAAGCTTTCTTT	CSAATGFTEAFF
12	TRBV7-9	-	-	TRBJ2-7	TGTGCCAGCAGTTCCGGCGGTCGCGAGCAGTACTTC	CASSSGGREQYF
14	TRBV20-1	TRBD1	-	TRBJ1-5	TGCAGTGCTTACACAGGGGATTTCTATCAGCCCCAGCATTTT	CSAYTGDFYQPQHF
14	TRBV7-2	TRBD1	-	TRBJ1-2	TGTGCCAGCAGCCTCCTACAGGGGGCACATGGCTACACCTTC	CASSLLQGAHGYTF
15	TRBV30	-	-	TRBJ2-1	TGTGCCTGGAGGGAGCACCCGTCCTCCTACAAGGAGCAGTTCTTC	CAWREHPSSYKEQFF
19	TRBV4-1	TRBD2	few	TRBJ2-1	TGCGCCAGCAGCCAAGAGTGGACTAGCGGGGGGATCTCCTACAATGAGCAGTTCTTC	CASSQEWTSGGISYNEQFF
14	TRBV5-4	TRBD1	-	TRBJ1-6	TGTGCCAGCAGCGCGACAGGGAATAATTCACCCCTCCACTTT	CASSATGNNSPLHF
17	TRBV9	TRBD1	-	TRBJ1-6	TGTGCCAGCAGCCTCGGGACAGTAAGCTCCTATAATTCACCCCTCCACTTT	CASSLGTVSSYNSPLHF
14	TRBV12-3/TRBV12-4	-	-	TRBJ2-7	TGTGCCAGTACGAGAGGGACACCGTACAATGAGCAGTACTTC	CASTRGTPYNEQYF
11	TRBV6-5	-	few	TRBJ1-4	TGTGCCAGCGGAGAGGGCGCAAAACTGTTTTTT	CASGEGAKLFF
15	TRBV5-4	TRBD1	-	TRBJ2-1	TGTGCCAGCAGCCTTTGGACAGGGATGTACAATGAGCAGTTCTTC	CASSLWTGMYNEQFF
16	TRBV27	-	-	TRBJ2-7	TGTGCCAGCAGTTTAAGGCAGCCCCTAGCCTCCTACGAGCAGTACTTC	CASSLRQPLASYEQYF
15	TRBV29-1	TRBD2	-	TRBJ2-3	TGCAGCGTTGAAGCCGGGGGGGCTCCCACAGATACGCAGTATTTT	CSVEAGGAPTDTQYF
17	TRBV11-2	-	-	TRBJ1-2	TGTGCCAGCAGCTTAGGAGTACAGGAGCCGAGGAACTATGGCTACACCTTC	CASSLGVQEPRNYGYTF
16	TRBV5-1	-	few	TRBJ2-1	TGCGCCAGCAGCTTAGGTGCCCAGAGGATTAGCGATGAGCAGTTCTTC	CASSLGAQRISDEQFF
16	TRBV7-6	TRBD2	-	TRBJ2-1	TGTGCCAGCAGCTTAGAGGGACTAGCGCTCTACAATGAGCAGTTCTTC	CASSLEGLALYNEQFF